This T cell receptor (beta chain) stems from a study of blood T cell repertoires in COVID-19. Study background: Acute and convalescent COVID-19 specimens originated in the United States, Italy and Spain. T cells, B-cell-depleted T cells, or PBMCs supplied cDNA or gDNA.

With V trimmed by 1 base and J by 6 bases, 7 bases remained unmatched. Germline lookup yields CDR1 LGHNA and CDR2 YNFKEQ. CDR3 length: 17 amino acids. Profiling relied on immunoSEQ multiplex PCR, and the TCRdb table lists in-frame clones only, not all of them. The repertoire holds roughly 250,000 clones, with 80% to 90% as singletons. The receptor was isolated from a woman aged 40-49 years with acute or convalescent COVID-19. The specimen was peripheral blood. The chain combines TRBV4-2 with TRBJ2-5; 14 nucleotides match TRBD2. CDR3 DNA: TGTGCCAGCAGCCAAGCCCAAGGGACTAGCGGGGGACAGACCCAGTACTTC. Residues: CASSQAQGTSGGQTQYF.